The count of the clone carrying this T cell receptor beta chain is one. Antigen specificity is unknown. The record originates from a study of T cell responses to AZD1222 COVID-19 vaccine. Overall study results and limits: There were mostly white British donors and more females than males, and clonal diversity was possibly underestimated. Seropositive at baseline were only six or seven AZD1222 recipients.

Profiled with immunoSEQ multiplex PCR; TCRdb holds only in-frame clones, not every one. This table holds about 84,000 clones, around 90% found once. Germline loops: CDR1 SEHNR, CDR2 FQNEAQ (reference sequence). The CDR3 is 14 residues long. With 5 bases clipped from V and 8 bases from J, the junction kept 10 bases outside the gene matches. The chain carries TRBV7-9 and TRBJ1-2; 8 nucleotides align to TRBD1. This sequence originates from an adult in good health. Source: peripheral blood, taken on day 0 of AZD1222 vaccination. As DNA, the CDR3 is TGTGCCAGCAGCGCAACAGGGGGATATAGGGGCTACACCTTC. Encoded protein: CASSATGGYRGYTF.